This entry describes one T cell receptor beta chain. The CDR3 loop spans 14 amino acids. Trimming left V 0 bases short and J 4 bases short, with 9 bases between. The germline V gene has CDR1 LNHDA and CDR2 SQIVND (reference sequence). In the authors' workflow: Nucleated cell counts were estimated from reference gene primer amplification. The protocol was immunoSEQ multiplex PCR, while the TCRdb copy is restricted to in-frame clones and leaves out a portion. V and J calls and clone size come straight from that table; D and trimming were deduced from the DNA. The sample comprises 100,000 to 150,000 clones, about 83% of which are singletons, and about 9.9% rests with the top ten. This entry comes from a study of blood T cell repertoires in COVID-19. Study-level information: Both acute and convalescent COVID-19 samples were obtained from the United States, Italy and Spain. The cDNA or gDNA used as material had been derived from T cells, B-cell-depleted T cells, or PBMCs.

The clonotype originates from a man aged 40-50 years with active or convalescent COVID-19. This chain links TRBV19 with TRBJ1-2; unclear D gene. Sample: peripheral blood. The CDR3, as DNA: TGTGCCAGTAGTATAGAAAGGTGGAGCTATGGCTACACCTTC. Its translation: CASSIERWSYGYTF.